This T cell receptor (beta chain) is from a study of STAT5B mutations in CD4+ large granular lymphocyte leukemia. Turning to this clone: Antigen specificity is unknown.

The study's findings and limits: CD4-sorted patient repertoires seemed more clonal than healthy CD4+ repertoires. No patients shared main leukemic clonotypes, though around 24% appeared at low frequency elsewhere.

Generated by immunoSEQ multiplex PCR, the TCRdb table keeps only in-frame clones and is missing some. Among approximately 32,000 clones, approximately 88% were seen once, and the ten largest hold approximately 1%. Controls came from buffy coats of healthy blood donors. Material for sequencing was CD4+ T cells from blood buffy coats. This sequence was found in a human donor in good health.

This chain's CDR3 is CASSVMIAGNTIYF. In DNA form, the CDR3 reads TGTGCCAGCAGTGTTATGATAGCTGGAAACACCATATATTTT. This chain joins TRBV6-1 and TRBJ1-3; D is uncertain. Per the germline V gene, CDR1 is MNHNS and CDR2 is SASEGT. V lost 4 bases and J 2 bases, leaving 9 bases between the germline ends. The CDR3 consists of 14 residues.